Following are 10 T cell receptor beta chains from one sample sequenced in a study of T cell therapy after organ transplantation. Their antigen targets remain unknown. Profiled with immunoSEQ multiplex PCR; TCRdb holds only in-frame clones, not every one. The top ten hold around a tenth of the sample, which has about 19,000 clones, 81% seen once. Documented time point: 4-8 weeks after completion of therapy. The sequencing here drew on CD8+ T cells from blood, taken after autologous CMV-specific T cell therapy. Source of these receptors: a human patient who had received a solid organ transplant and had CMV disease. Some T cells may be provided by the graft donor.

The CDR3 here is CASSQEGGPPYEQYF. Here the CDR3 DNA reads TGCGCCAGCAGCCAAGAAGGGGGTCCGCCCTACGAGCAGTACTTC. The chain has TRBV4-3 and TRBJ2-7; TRBD1 is a possible D gene (6 bases). The CDR3 has 15 residues. Germline CDR1 reads LGHNA; CDR2 reads YSLEER. V was clipped by 0 bases and J by 2 bases, with 11 bases between them.

This chain uses TRBV5-1 with TRBJ2-3; D possibly matches TRBD1 or TRBD2 (6 bases each). V was clipped by 4 bases and J by 0 bases, with 15 bases between them. The CDR3 is 16 residues long. Germline values: CDR1 SGHRS, CDR2 YFSETQ. The CDR3 nucleotides are TGCGCCAGCAGCACAGGGAGGACTGTTAGCACAGATACGCAGTATTTT. Translation: CASSTGRTVSTDTQYF. Together with reference TRBV5-1 and TRBJ2-3, the CDR3 gives the full variable domain: KAGVTQTPRYLIKTRGQQVTLSCSPISGHRSVSWYQQTPGQGLQFLFEYFSETQRNKGNFPGRFSGRQFSNSRSEMNVSTLELGDSALYLCASSTGRTVSTDTQYFGPGTRLTVL.

The chain has TRBV4-2 and TRBJ1-3; no firm D call. CDR1 and CDR2 from the germline V gene are LGHNA and YNFKEQ. Trimming took 1 base from V and 3 from J, leaving 10 bases between them. CDR3 length: 15 amino acids. The CDR3 is CASSQGLNSGNTIYF. The CDR3 coding sequence is TGTGCCAGCAGCCAAGGTCTCAACAGTGGAAACACCATATATTTT.

This clone has more than one count but fewer than ten. Different DNA sequences within this sample yield the same CDR3. The rearrangement uses TRBV5-4 and TRBJ1-3, with D hard to call. Trimming pared 3 bases from V and 4 bases from J, leaving 2 bases between. The CDR3 extends over 11 amino acids. Germline V lookup: CDR1 SGHNT, CDR2 YYREEE (reference sequence). The DNA for the CDR3 is TGTGCCAGCAGCTCGGGAAACACCATATATTTT. This codes for CASSSGNTIYF.

The chain recombines TRBV6-4 with TRBJ2-1, with 7 bases matching TRBD2. V dropped 0 bases and J dropped 0; count of bases not matched to a gene: 2. The length of the CDR3 is 16 residues. Looked up from germline, CDR1 is MRHNA and CDR2 is SNTAGT. CDR3 in DNA: TGTGCCAGCAGTGACTCGACTAGCAACTCCTACAATGAGCAGTTCTTC. This translates into CASSDSTSNSYNEQFF.

The J gene is TRBJ2-5, the V gene TRBV19, with 12 bases matching TRBD1. Germline V gene sequence: CDR1 LNHDA, CDR2 SQIVND (reference sequence). The trim removed 3 bases at V and 2 bases at J, leaving 4 bases unmatched. The CDR3 covers 16 residues. The CDR3 loop reads CASSIGTGGLQETQYF. The CDR3 DNA reads as TGTGCCAGTAGTATTGGGACAGGGGGCTTACAAGAGACCCAGTACTTC.

CDR3 amino acids: CASSTLAVPSTDTQYF. The CDR3 bases are TGCGCCAGCAGCACCCTGGCCGTCCCTAGCACAGATACGCAGTATTTT. This chain connects TRBV5-1 to TRBJ2-3, with D unclear. The V gene's germline CDR1 is SGHRS and CDR2 YFSETQ. The CDR3 loop spans 16 amino acids. V shed 4 bases and J shed 0 bases, with 15 bases lying between them.

V and J are TRBV27 and TRBJ1-5, with TRBD1 matching over 7 bases. This CDR3 comprises 15 residues. The germline V gene has CDR1 MNHEY and CDR2 SMNVEV (reference sequence). With V trimmed by 5 bases and J by 4 bases, 8 bases remained unmatched. CDR3 in amino acids: CASSPTGTANQPQHF. The DNA of the CDR3 is TGTGCCAGCAGTCCCACCGGGACAGCAAATCAGCCCCAGCATTTT.

CDR3 in amino acids: CASSLSGGAPDTQYF. The CDR3 DNA sequence: TGTGCCAGCAGTCTTAGCGGGGGGGCCCCAGATACGCAGTATTTT. The chain recombines TRBV7-9 with TRBJ2-3; 11 bases match TRBD2. V lost 6 bases to trimming and J lost 4 bases; unmatched junction nucleotides: 6. Per germline, CDR1 SEHNR and CDR2 FQNEAQ (reference sequence). CDR3 length: 15 residues.

The chain carries TRBV6-5 and TRBJ1-1, with unresolved D. CDR1 is MNHEY and CDR2 is SVGAGI in the germline V gene. The CDR3 length is 11 residues. V lost 0 bases, J lost 7 bases, and 3 bases lay in between. CDR3 nucleotide sequence: TGTGCCAGCAGTTACTCGGGTGAAGCTTTCTTT. As protein: CASSYSGEAFF.